These T cell receptor beta chains were read from a single sample in a study of blood T cell repertoires in COVID-19. Method: immunoSEQ multiplex PCR; TCRdb's copy keeps in-frame clones and lacks some. The data hold 200,000 to 250,000 clones, with around 82% observed a single time. The sample taken for sequencing was peripheral blood. These receptors all come from a woman in her sixties or seventies with acute or convalescent COVID-19. Both conserved end residues are part of each CDR3. Each record gives: V gene, D gene, clone size, J gene, CDR3 protein, CDR3 DNA. D genes are given only for firm matches. Only some rows state a clone size, as once, few, many or a class for expanded clones.

V gene: TRBV30
D gene: NA
clone size: NA
J gene: TRBJ2-1
CDR3 protein: CAWCAPGEENEQFF
CDR3 DNA: TGTGCCTGGTGTGCACCCGGGGAGGAAAATGAGCAGTTCTTC

V gene: TRBV4-2
D gene: TRBD1
clone size: once
J gene: TRBJ2-7
CDR3 protein: CASSQDERGRGEQYF
CDR3 DNA: TGTGCCAGCAGCCAAGATGAAAGGGGGCGAGGCGAGCAGTACTTC

V gene: TRBV7-2
D gene: NA
clone size: NA
J gene: TRBJ1-2
CDR3 protein: CASSLRTPYTYGYTF
CDR3 DNA: TGTGCCAGCAGCTTAAGGACTCCGTACACCTATGGCTACACCTTC

V gene: TRBV7-2
D gene: NA
clone size: NA
J gene: TRBJ1-2
CDR3 protein: CASSLAGDYYGYTF
CDR3 DNA: TGTGCCAGCAGCTTAGCGGGAGATTACTATGGCTACACCTTC

V gene: TRBV10-3
D gene: TRBD1
clone size: NA
J gene: TRBJ1-1
CDR3 protein: CAISWDRMNTEAFF
CDR3 DNA: TGTGCCATCAGTTGGGACAGGATGAACACTGAAGCTTTCTTT

V gene: TRBV5-4
D gene: TRBD1
clone size: NA
J gene: TRBJ1-2
CDR3 protein: CASSLGRSTGAYGYTF
CDR3 DNA: TGTGCCAGCAGCTTGGGGCGTTCCACAGGGGCTTATGGCTACACCTTC

V gene: TRBV7-2
D gene: TRBD2
clone size: NA
J gene: TRBJ2-7
CDR3 protein: CASSDSGGAYEQYF
CDR3 DNA: TGTGCCAGCAGCGATAGCGGGGGGGCTTACGAGCAGTACTTC

V gene: TRBV5-1
D gene: TRBD1
clone size: NA
J gene: TRBJ2-5
CDR3 protein: CASSLAGQGAETQYF
CDR3 DNA: TGCGCCAGCAGCTTGGCCGGACAGGGGGCGGAGACCCAGTACTTC

V gene: TRBV19
D gene: NA
clone size: NA
J gene: TRBJ2-3
CDR3 protein: CASRQVPPTDTQYF
CDR3 DNA: TGTGCCAGTAGACAGGTCCCGCCCACAGATACGCAGTATTTT

V gene: TRBV3-1/TRBV3-2
D gene: TRBD1
clone size: once
J gene: TRBJ1-2
CDR3 protein: CASSQGQGVYGYTF
CDR3 DNA: TGTGCCAGCAGCCAAGGACAGGGGGTCTATGGCTACACCTTC

V gene: TRBV19
D gene: TRBD1
clone size: NA
J gene: TRBJ1-2
CDR3 protein: CASTETGGINYGYTF
CDR3 DNA: TGTGCCAGTACCGAAACAGGGGGGATTAACTATGGCTACACCTTC

V gene: TRBV5-4
D gene: TRBD2
clone size: NA
J gene: TRBJ2-1
CDR3 protein: CASSLGGGNNNEQFF
CDR3 DNA: TGTGCCAGCAGCTTGGGCGGGGGGAATAACAATGAGCAGTTCTTC

V gene: TRBV5-4
D gene: TRBD2
clone size: NA
J gene: TRBJ2-5
CDR3 protein: CASSLSGTSGVGGTQYF
CDR3 DNA: TGTGCCAGCAGCTTGAGCGGGACTAGCGGAGTGGGGGGGACCCAGTACTTC

V gene: TRBV4-2
D gene: TRBD1
clone size: NA
J gene: TRBJ1-1
CDR3 protein: CASSQALQGEETEAFF
CDR3 DNA: TGTGCCAGCAGCCAAGCTTTACAGGGGGAGGAGACTGAAGCTTTCTTT

V gene: TRBV5-6
D gene: TRBD1
clone size: NA
J gene: TRBJ2-7
CDR3 protein: CASSRVGQGEQYF
CDR3 DNA: TGTGCCAGCAGTCGCGTGGGACAGGGGGAGCAGTACTTC

V gene: TRBV7-9
D gene: NA
clone size: NA
J gene: TRBJ1-5
CDR3 protein: CASSDRGARQPQHF
CDR3 DNA: TGTGCCAGCTCAGATCGGGGGGCGAGGCAGCCCCAGCATTTT

V gene: TRBV6-6
D gene: TRBD1
clone size: NA
J gene: TRBJ1-3
CDR3 protein: CASRPDRDSGNTIYF
CDR3 DNA: TGTGCCAGCAGACCGGACAGGGATTCTGGAAACACCATATATTTT

V gene: TRBV27
D gene: TRBD1
clone size: NA
J gene: TRBJ1-1
CDR3 protein: CASTTPPGTGGSAFF
CDR3 DNA: TGTGCCAGCACCACCCCCCCCGGGACAGGGGGCTCGGCTTTCTTT

V gene: TRBV4-2
D gene: TRBD2
clone size: NA
J gene: TRBJ2-1
CDR3 protein: CASSQDRSLAGGLEFF
CDR3 DNA: TGTGCCAGCAGCCAAGATCGATCGCTAGCGGGGGGGCTGGAGTTCTTC

V gene: TRBV18
D gene: NA
clone size: NA
J gene: TRBJ2-7
CDR3 protein: CASSPLREGPGSYEQYF
CDR3 DNA: TGTGCCAGCTCACCTCTTCGAGAGGGCCCCGGATCGTACGAGCAGTACTTC

V gene: TRBV10-1
D gene: TRBD2
clone size: once
J gene: TRBJ2-7
CDR3 protein: CASSDSLAGASYEQYF
CDR3 DNA: TGCGCCAGCAGTGACTCACTAGCGGGGGCCTCCTACGAGCAGTACTTC

V gene: TRBV4-2
D gene: NA
clone size: NA
J gene: TRBJ1-6
CDR3 protein: CASSQEAETGNLGSYNSPLHF
CDR3 DNA: TGTGCCAGCAGCCAAGAGGCGGAAACAGGGAACCTCGGGTCCTATAATTCACCCCTCCACTTT